The 25 T cell receptor beta chains below were found in one sample sequenced in a study of blood T cell repertoires in COVID-19 (TCRdb year 2020). The protocol used for the library was the immunoSEQ multiplex PCR assay. TCRdb limited this immuneACCESS table to in-frame rearrangements with V and J called. A share of clones is missing; checked studies link under half to unresolved V genes, and the rest is unexplained. The table for this sample lists about 280,000 clones; more than 75% of them were counted only once. The ten largest clones take up approximately 2.2% of the sample. Specimen: peripheral blood. These receptors all come from a woman aged 25 to 39 who had recovered from COVID-19.

The chain is built from TRBV4-1 and TRBJ1-2; TRBD1 matches 10 bases. Germline V gives CDR1 MGHRA, CDR2 YSYEKL. V shed 3 bases, J shed 2 bases, and the junction held 3 bases outside the gene matches. This CDR3 spans 15 amino acids. Written as DNA, the CDR3 is TGCGCCAGCAGCCAGGGGACAGGGGCCAACTATGGCTACACCTTC. Translation gives CASSQGTGANYGYTF.

The chain joins TRBV29-1 to TRBJ2-3; 12 bases fit TRBD2. CDR3 length: 16 residues. The junction had 5 bases not matched to a gene; V was cut back by 2 bases and J by 2 bases. CDR1 SQVTM and CDR2 ANQGSEA come from the germline V gene. CDR3 region: CSVEPGLAGPTDTQYF. CDR3 DNA sequence: TGCAGCGTTGAACCCGGACTAGCGGGACCCACAGATACGCAGTATTTT.

The chain has TRBV3-1 (or the pseudogene TRBV3-2) and TRBJ2-5; 8 nucleotides line up with TRBD2. The germline CDR1 and CDR2 sequences are LGHDT and YNNKEL (reference sequence). Germline trimming cut 0 bases from V and 5 bases from J; bases unmatched to any gene: 11. CDR3 length equals 17 residues. The CDR3 here is CASSQDLSGVRRETQYF. CDR3 DNA sequence: TGTGCCAGCAGCCAAGATCTTAGCGGGGTTCGTCGGGAGACCCAGTACTTC.

This rearrangement joins TRBV5-1 to TRBJ2-5; tentatively, D is TRBD2 (6 bases). The CDR3 spans 15 residues. Germline CDR1 reads SGHRS; CDR2 reads YFSETQ. With 1 base removed from V and 2 bases from J, the gap between germline ends came to 12 bases. CDR3 protein: CASSLISGPQETQYF. The CDR3 nucleotides read TGCGCCAGCAGCTTGATTAGCGGTCCTCAAGAGACCCAGTACTTC.

This clone was found once. This chain connects TRBV5-1 to TRBJ2-2; possibly TRBD1 for D (6 bases). The CDR3 sequence is 15 residues long. The V gene's germline CDR1 is SGHRS and CDR2 YFSETQ. The V end lost 5 bases, the J end lost 6 bases, and 17 bases lay between the germline ends. The CDR3 loop reads CASREETGFAGELFF. The CDR3 DNA follows: TGCGCCAGCAGGGAAGAAACAGGGTTCGCCGGGGAGCTGTTTTTT.

This chain connects TRBV4-3 to TRBJ2-2; weak D call: TRBD2 (5 bases). Trimming pared 4 bases from V and 5 bases from J, leaving 17 bases between. The germline V gene encodes CDR1 LGHNA and CDR2 YSLEER. The CDR3 consists of 16 residues. The CDR3 coding sequence is TGCGCCAGCAGCCTATTCGTTGGGTCGGGGACCGGGGAGCTGTTTTTT. This encodes CASSLFVGSGTGELFF.

This rearrangement joins TRBV7-9 to TRBJ2-7; 11 nucleotides align to TRBD1. The CDR3 length is 19 residues. V shed 5 bases, J shed 4 bases, and the junction held 19 bases outside the gene matches. Germline V gives CDR1 SEHNR, CDR2 FQNEAQ (reference sequence). CDR3 amino acids: CASSQGQGASLAGDYEQYF. The CDR3 bases are TGTGCCAGCAGCCAAGGACAGGGGGCGTCCTTAGCGGGAGATTACGAGCAGTACTTC.

This clone was observed a handful of times. This chain connects TRBV4-1 to TRBJ2-3, with 9 nucleotides matching TRBD2. The ends lost 0 bases at V and 6 bases at J; junction bases unmatched: 10. CDR1 and CDR2 (germline): MGHRA, YSYEKL. This CDR3 region has 17 residues. The CDR3 is CASSQDGGGGAGDTQYF. The CDR3 coding sequence is TGCGCCAGCAGCCAAGATGGCGGCGGGGGGGCCGGGGATACGCAGTATTTT.

This chain joins TRBV9 and TRBJ2-1; 13 positions match TRBD2. J lost 8 bases, V lost 3 bases, and 5 bases had no gene match. The CDR3 extends over 15 amino acids. Germline CDR1 reads SGDLS; CDR2 reads YYNGEE. The CDR3 nucleotides are TGTGCCAGCAGCGAACTAGCGGGAGGGTTATATGAGCAGTTCTTC. Amino acids: CASSELAGGLYEQFF.

This clone was seen a few times. The rearrangement joins TRBV9 to TRBJ1-3; D is ambiguous. V lost 2 bases to trimming and J lost 0 bases, with 9 bases between them. CDR3 length equals 15 residues. Germline assignment: CDR1 SGDLS and CDR2 YYNGEE. CDR3 sequence: CASSVSGISGNTIYF. The CDR3 nucleotides are TGTGCCAGCAGCGTTTCAGGCATCTCTGGAAACACCATATATTTT.

The chain couples TRBV5-1 to TRBJ2-7, with D possibly being TRBD1 (6 bases). Trimming pared 4 bases from V and 6 bases from J, leaving 23 bases between. The CDR3 loop spans 16 amino acids. Per germline, CDR1 SGHRS and CDR2 YFSETQ. The CDR3 reads CASSLFPGTTTSEQYF. The CDR3 DNA reads as TGCGCCAGCAGCCTTTTTCCCGGGACAACGACGAGCGAGCAGTACTTC.

J is TRBJ2-7 and V is TRBV7-2, with D tentatively TRBD1 (6 bases). This CDR3 has 13 amino acids. V was shortened by 4 bases and J by 3 bases, with 10 bases between the two germline ends. The germline gives CDR1 SGHTA, CDR2 FQGNSA. The CDR3 DNA reads as TGTGCCAGCAGCTCTAGGGACATCTACGAGCAGTACTTC. This encodes CASSSRDIYEQYF. Full variable domain (rest looked up from reference TRBV7-2 and TRBJ2-7): GAGVSQSPSNKVTEKGKDVELRCDPISGHTALYWYRQSLGQGLEFLIYFQGNSAPDKSGLPSDRFSAERTGGSVSTLTIQRTQQEDSAVYLCASSSRDIYEQYFGPGTRLTVT.

The rearrangement uses TRBV12-3 or TRBV12-4 and TRBJ2-7; 7 nucleotides align to TRBD2. Losses at the gene ends were 3 bases for V and 2 bases for J; bases not matched to a gene: 1. The CDR3 length is 13 residues. The CDR3 sequence is CASSFRGAYEQYF. For the CDR3, the DNA is TGTGCCAGCAGTTTCCGGGGGGCCTACGAGCAGTACTTC.

The chain links TRBV4-3 to TRBJ1-5; possible D gene TRBD1, 5 bases. V was clipped by 0 bases and J by 6 bases, with 9 bases between them. The germline V gene has CDR1 LGHNA and CDR2 YSLEER. The CDR3 length is 14 residues. The CDR3 DNA follows: TGCGCCAGCAGCCAAGACAGGGTAGGTCAGCCCCAGCATTTT. This gives the protein CASSQDRVGQPQHF.

Here the CDR3 reads CASSNTGNTEAFF. The CDR3 DNA is TGTGCCAGCAGCAATACAGGGAACACTGAAGCTTTCTTT. V and J are TRBV27 and TRBJ1-1, with D perhaps TRBD1 (5 bases). The CDR3 totals 13 residues. Trimming cost V 6 bases and J 1 base, with 9 bases left between them. Germline CDR1 is MNHEY and CDR2 is SMNVEV (reference sequence).

CDR3: CASSGAGVALTYF. In nucleotides, the CDR3 is TGCGCCAGCAGTGGGGCGGGGGTAGCCCTCACGTACTTC. The chain is built from TRBV10-1 and TRBJ2-7; 7 bases line up with TRBD2. The CDR3 runs 13 residues. V was clipped by 4 bases and J by 12 bases; unmatched bases: 12. Germline V lookup: CDR1 WNHNN, CDR2 SYGVQD (reference sequence).

The J gene is TRBJ2-3, the V gene TRBV29-1, with 10 bases matching TRBD1. Trimming cost V 4 bases and J 5 bases; bases outside gene matches: 9. This CDR3 has 15 residues. Per the germline V gene, CDR1 is SQVTM and CDR2 is ANQGSEA. CDR3 sequence reads: CSVVAGQGTGDTQYF. The CDR3 region has the DNA TGCAGCGTTGTGGCGGGACAGGGGACGGGAGATACGCAGTATTTT.

The chain combines TRBV3-1 (or the pseudogene TRBV3-2) with TRBJ2-3; tentatively, D is TRBD1 (5 bases). This CDR3 is 14 amino acids long. Germline V gene data show CDR1 as LGHDT and CDR2 as YNNKEL (reference sequence). The ends were cut back, 8 bases at V and 6 bases at J, with 18 bases in the middle. This chain's CDR3 is CASQGDAFRDTQYF. For the CDR3, the DNA is TGTGCCAGCCAAGGGGATGCGTTTCGGGATACGCAGTATTTT.

This clone occurred once. J is TRBJ2-1 and V is TRBV6-5; 7 positions match TRBD2. V gave up 2 bases and J gave up 7 bases; unmatched junction bases: 5. This CDR3 has 14 amino acids. Germline-derived CDR1 and CDR2 are MNHEY and SVGAGI. CDR3 region: CASSYRGEGNEQFF. CDR3 nucleotides: TGTGCCAGCAGTTACCGGGGGGAAGGAAATGAGCAGTTCTTC.

CDR3 residues: CASRTGEGQPQHF. The CDR3 DNA follows: TGTGCCAGCAGGACAGGGGAGGGTCAGCCCCAGCATTTT. This rearrangement joins TRBV6-5 to TRBJ1-5; 8 bases fit TRBD1. V gave up 6 bases and J gave up 6 bases; unmatched junction bases: 4. The CDR3 loop spans 13 amino acids. The germline V gene has CDR1 MNHEY and CDR2 SVGAGI.

The V and J genes are TRBV5-1 and TRBJ2-3; D not certain. Germline CDR1 SGHRS, CDR2 YFSETQ. With 0 bases removed from V and 1 base from J, the gap between germline ends came to 9 bases. This CDR3 contains 15 residues. The CDR3 loop reads CASSLGGFGTDTQYF. The CDR3 DNA is TGCGCCAGCAGCTTGGGCGGATTTGGCACAGATACGCAGTATTTT.

The chain links TRBV5-1 to TRBJ2-2, with TRBD2 as a possible D gene (6 bases). Germline CDR1 SGHRS, CDR2 YFSETQ. The CDR3 extends over 14 amino acids. The V end was cut by 1 base, the J end by 3 bases, with 7 bases between. In DNA form, the CDR3 reads TGCGCCAGCAGCTTGTGGGGGGACACCGGGGAGCTGTTTTTT. It specifies CASSLWGDTGELFF.

This chain connects TRBV19 to TRBJ2-5, with TRBD2 matching 12 bases. V trimming: 7 bases; J trimming: 2 bases; junction bases outside the gene matches: 5. This CDR3 is 15 amino acids long. The germline V gene encodes CDR1 LNHDA and CDR2 SQIVND (reference sequence). CDR3 sequence (DNA): TGTGCCAGTAAAGAACTAGCGGGAGGACAAGAGACCCAGTACTTC. It specifies CASKELAGGQETQYF.

The chain employs TRBV2 and TRBJ2-1, with 9 bases fitting TRBD1. The CDR3 consists of 14 residues. V gave up 7 bases and J gave up 4 bases; unmatched junction bases: 5. Germline V lookup: CDR1 SNHLY, CDR2 FYNNEI. CDR3 bases: TGTGCCAGCAACCGGGACAGGGATTACAATGAGCAGTTCTTC. Translated, it gives CASNRDRDYNEQFF.

The CDR3 is CASSSLGGPDYGYTF. In DNA form, the CDR3 reads TGTGCCAGCAGCTCACTAGGGGGACCGGACTATGGCTACACCTTC. The chain recombines TRBV11-2 with TRBJ1-2, with a possible D match to TRBD1 (6 bases). Germline lookup yields CDR1 SGHAT and CDR2 FQNNGV. The CDR3 is made up of 15 amino acids. V was shortened by 4 bases and J by 3 bases, with 15 bases between the two germline ends.